The 8 T cell receptor beta chains reported below all come from one sample, sequenced in a study of vaccination and CD4 T cells after COVID-19 (dated 2022 in TCRdb). Which antigens these TCRs recognize remains unknown. To prepare the library, PCR was applied. These reads were obtained on an Illumina iSeq 100. At the Johns Hopkins FTIC core, DNA from the cultured CD4+ T cells underwent TCR sequencing with the Oncomine TCR Beta short-read assay. Starting from the raw public reads, TCRdb applied fastp trimming at Q25, assembled clones with MiXCR and retained in-frame beta chains. CDR3 protein sequences are deduplicated, and each keeps its most common genes and DNA. For this sample there are around 21,000 distinct CDR3 sequences; more than 50% appear just once. Clones ranked in the top ten supply 10% of the sample. In the paper's terms, the treatment or condition label means: roughly 11-day PBMC culture with coronavirus spike peptide pools or control peptides (ViraFEST assay).

Sequencing input: CD4+ T cells from blood, cultured in vitro. Every receptor here comes from a human donor who had recovered from COVID-19.

The chain joins TRBV7-2 to TRBJ2-7, with D maybe TRBD1 (5 bases). The CDR3 totals 15 residues. CDR1 and CDR2 from the germline V gene are SGHTA and FQGNSA. V shed 7 bases and J shed 0 bases, with 16 bases lying between them. CDR3 protein: CASTPGLIYSYEQYF. CDR3 DNA sequence: TGTGCCAGCACCCCAGGGTTAATATACTCCTACGAGCAGTACTTC.

This clonotype has just a few counts. The chain carries TRBV7-2 and TRBJ2-2; TRBD2 agrees at 10 bases. Germline values: CDR1 SGHTA, CDR2 FQGNSA. V lost 6 bases to trimming and J lost 4 bases; unmatched junction nucleotides: 5. The CDR3 has 15 amino acids. In DNA, the CDR3 is TGTGCCAGCAGTCCAGCGGGGGGGCCCACCGGGGAGCTGTTTTTT. Its translation: CASSPAGGPTGELFF. The entire variable domain, with the rest obtained from reference TRBV7-2 and TRBJ2-2, is as follows: GAGVSQSPSNKVTEKGKDVELRCDPISGHTALYWYRQSLGQGLEFLIYFQGNSAPDKSGLPSDRFSAERTGGSVSTLTIQRTQQEDSAVYLCASSPAGGPTGELFFGEGSRLTVL.

The chain uses TRBV5-1 and TRBJ2-5; TRBD2 aligns across 16 bases. Germline V CDR1 and CDR2: SGHRS, YFSETQ. The ends lost 3 bases at V and 3 bases at J; junction bases unmatched: 8. The CDR3 is 18 amino acids. CDR3 DNA sequence: TGCGCCAGCAGCTGGGGGACTAGCGGGAGGGCCAGTAAAGAGACCCAGTACTTC. The encoded protein is CASSWGTSGRASKETQYF.

The rearrangement uses TRBV6-1 and TRBJ1-2; D is undetermined. V was pared by 5 bases and J by 4 bases, with 8 bases between. CDR1 is MNHNS, CDR2 SASEGT, per germline. The CDR3 length is 12 residues. The CDR3 loop reads CASSRTSYGYTF. Written as DNA, the CDR3 is TGTGCCAGCAGTCGTACCTCCTATGGCTACACCTTC.

The V and J genes are TRBV5-6 and TRBJ1-1, with D unclear. The CDR3 runs to 15 residues. V was pared by 0 bases and J by 0 bases, with 9 bases between. Germline assignment: CDR1 SGHDT and CDR2 YYEEEE. The CDR3 bases are TGTGCCAGCAGCTTGGGCAGAATTCTGAACACTGAAGCTTTCTTT. Its protein is CASSLGRILNTEAFF.

The chain carries TRBV6-5 and TRBJ1-1, with a weak D call TRBD1 (5 bases). CDR3 length: 13 residues. The ends were cut back, 2 bases at V and 2 bases at J, with 6 bases in the middle. Germline V gene sequence: CDR1 MNHEY, CDR2 SVGAGI. The CDR3 bases are TGTGCCAGCAGTTACAGGGGAAACACTGAAGCTTTCTTT. It specifies CASSYRGNTEAFF.

This rearrangement joins TRBV20-1 to TRBJ1-1, with 7 bases that match TRBD1. V lost 2 bases to trimming and J lost 4 bases; unmatched junction nucleotides: 4. CDR3 length: 13 residues. Germline V CDR1 and CDR2: DFQATT, SNEGSKA (reference sequence). The CDR3 reads CSARRQGATEAFF. The CDR3 bases are TGCAGTGCTAGACGACAGGGTGCCACTGAAGCTTTCTTT.

This CDR3 is CAISEAKRTNADTQYF. The CDR3, as DNA: TGTGCCATCAGTGAGGCTAAGAGGACGAACGCAGATACGCAGTATTTT. The J gene is TRBJ2-3, the V gene TRBV10-3; D gene ambiguous. This CDR3 is 16 amino acids long. With 2 bases removed from V and 4 bases from J, the gap between germline ends came to 16 bases. The germline V gene encodes CDR1 ENHRY and CDR2 SYGVKD.